This T cell receptor beta chain was observed in a study of HIV-infected patients and healthy controls (dated by TCRdb to between 2013 and 2015). Broadly, across the study: The study asked whether deep sequencing of the TCR repertoire from small blood samples of HIV patients could detect immune perturbation and reconstitution.

CDR1 and CDR2 were assigned from the germline V gene as LGHNA and YNFKEQ. V is pared back by 2 bases and J by 9 bases, with 14 bases lying between the germline termini. Measured from the cysteine to the phenylalanine, the CDR3 is 13 residues long. Just CDR3 DNA is preserved here, 39 bases in frame from base 1. Beyond this particular receptor, the publication reports: Alpha-chain CDR3s from MAIT cells occurred at high frequency in healthy controls but were severely depleted in HIV+ repertoires. Mean usage differed significantly between HIV-infected patients and controls for eight alpha and eight beta V genes. Slight age and sex profile differences between the study cohorts did not explain the observed diversity differences. In the samples, alpha-beta chain pairing was left undetermined. Sequencing depth was restricted by the use of whole blood, which also prevented the dynamics of distinct T-cell subpopulations from being separated. The study did not determine donor HLA types. Processing included only sixteen HIV-infected individuals, and this was regarded by the authors as a major limit on how widely the findings apply. Comparisons were complicated by unequal numbers of distinct sequences between patients and controls, and rare events from HIV-infected data were overweighted by size-matching. During therapy, a significant decrease in frequency was seen for HIV-associated CDR3s, whereas no significant change was found for CMV-associated CDR3s, although most of them became more frequent. More CDR3s were shared between individuals among healthy controls than among HIV+ patients, as measured by Jaccard index and by the count of highly shared sequences. The apparent post-therapy recovery of the Gini index in HIV-infected patients was not reproduced in size-matched repertoire data. Healthy control repertoires showed roughly threefold more distinct CDR3s and higher Shannon diversity than untreated HIV+ repertoires. HIV-infected repertoires showed significantly elevated mean Gini indices relative to controls, which possibly reflects oligoclonality.

This clonotype has a count of ten or more. It has no known antigen specificity. Base qualities are not provided; no much larger clone lies one nucleotide away. Whole blood was used without fractionating the cells, so the repertoire represented all peripheral T cells without sorting. Ten uninfected healthy donors were sampled as controls, and about 40% of these ten donors were sampled twice approximately three months apart. An approximately 2.5 ml sample of peripheral blood was drawn into Tempus tubes for RNA extraction. Residual genomic DNA was removed with the TURBO-DNase kit and globin mRNA was depleted with GLOBINclear. Reverse transcription of about 500 ng RNA was performed with SuperScript III using primers directed against the alpha and beta constant regions. Separate libraries for the alpha and beta chains were generated through chain-specific third strand synthesis that incorporated multiplexing indices. To avoid primer bias, the protocol used one single primer pair to amplify every rearrangement within a chain, and the protocol also attached molecular barcodes to each cDNA molecule. Purified cDNA was ligated with T4 RNA Ligase 1 onto a 5' RACE adapter bearing a random hexamer and the SP2 sequencing primer site. With slow temperature ramps used to favor optimal annealing, second strand synthesis was primed from the SP2 site with Phusion polymerase. Joined together, two random hexamer sequences that had both been added before amplification formed the 12-nucleotide barcode of each molecule. A short first PCR added P5 and P7 adapter elements plus a second index, followed by an approximately 25-cycle amplification PCR with P5s and P7 primers. A total of 27 PCR cycles were applied to the libraries, which were quantified on a Qubit, sized on a Bioanalyzer, and diluted to roughly 4 nM. Sequencing of the normalized libraries was done on an Illumina MiSeq using 2 x 250 paired-end kits. MinElute columns were the means by which the reverse transcription reactions were cleaned up, and the reactions were eluted into approximately 10 ul Tris-Cl. Adapter ligations ran for roughly 21 hours at 16 degrees C and were afterwards cleaned with AMPure XP beads at a 1:1 ratio. Under the source paper's analysis protocol: A modified Decombinator processed the demultiplexed FASTQ files and output V, J, insert and barcode information. Any sequence that shared a barcode yet differed from the dominant sequence was discarded as an error, and the number of original cDNA molecules was estimated by counting barcodes clustered at Levenshtein distance 3. The R packages ineq, vegan, igraph and RCytoscape were used for downstream analyses, together with IMGT nomenclature and CDR3 definitions. The authors computed V gene usage over distinct sequences and counted each TCR a single time to avoid skew from clonal expansion. Whenever two unique CDR3 amino acid sequences within a donor differed by a single Levenshtein edit, similarity networks linked them. Published HIV-specific CDR3s (around 85 alpha, more than 600 beta) and CMV-specific CDR3s (approximately 13 alpha, about 250 beta) were assembled and queried against the repertoires. Random subsampling to size-matched repertoires demonstrated that the decreased diversity in patients did not result from their lower sequence numbers. TCRdb took the public reads, trimmed them with fastp at Q25, ran MiXCR for clone calling and kept in-frame beta chains. Here each entry gathers all rows of one CDR3 protein and keeps the most common genes and DNA. It is TCRdb's table, rather than the study itself, that gives the V and J calls and clone size. The sample records more than 15,000 distinct CDR3 sequences, around 5% of which are singletons. The ten largest clones take up 1.9% of the sample.

The source is an adult in good health. Sequenced sample: blood. The V and J genes are TRBV4-2 and TRBJ2-7; the D gene is perhaps TRBD2, from 6 matching bases. The CDR3 loop reads CASSQTPGLGQYF. Read as DNA, the sequence is TGTGCCAGCAGCCAAACCCCGGGACTCGGGCAGTACTTC.